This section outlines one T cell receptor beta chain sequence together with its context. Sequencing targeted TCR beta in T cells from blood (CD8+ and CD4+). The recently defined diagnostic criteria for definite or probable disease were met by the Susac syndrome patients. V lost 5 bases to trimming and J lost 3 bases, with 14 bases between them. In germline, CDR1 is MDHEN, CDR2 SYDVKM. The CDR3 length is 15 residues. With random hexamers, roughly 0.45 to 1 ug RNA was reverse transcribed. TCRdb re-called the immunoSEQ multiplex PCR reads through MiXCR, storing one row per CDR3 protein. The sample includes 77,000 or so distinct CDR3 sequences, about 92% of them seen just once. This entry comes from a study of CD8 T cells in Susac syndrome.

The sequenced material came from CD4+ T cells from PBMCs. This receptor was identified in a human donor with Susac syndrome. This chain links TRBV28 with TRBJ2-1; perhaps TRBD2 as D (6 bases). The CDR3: CASSTRDSGYNEQFF. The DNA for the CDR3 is TGTGCCAGCAGTACCAGGGACTCCGGCTACAATGAGCAGTTCTTC.